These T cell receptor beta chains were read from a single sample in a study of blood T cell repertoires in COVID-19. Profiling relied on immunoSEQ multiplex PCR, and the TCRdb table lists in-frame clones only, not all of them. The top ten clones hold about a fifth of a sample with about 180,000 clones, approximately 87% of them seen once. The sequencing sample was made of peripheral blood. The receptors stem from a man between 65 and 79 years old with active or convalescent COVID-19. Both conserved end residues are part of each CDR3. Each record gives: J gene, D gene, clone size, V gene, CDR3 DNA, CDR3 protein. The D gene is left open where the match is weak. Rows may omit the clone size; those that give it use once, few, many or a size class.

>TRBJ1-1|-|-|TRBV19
TGTGCCACCACCGACGGGGGGATTGGGAACACTGAAGCTTTCTTT
CATTDGGIGNTEAFF
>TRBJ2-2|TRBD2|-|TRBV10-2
TGCGCCAGCAGTCTCCTAGCGGGAGGGCCGGCCGGGGAGCTGTTTTTT
CASSLLAGGPAGELFF
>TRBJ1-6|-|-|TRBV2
TGTGCCAGCAGTGAAGCGAACAGGGCCCTCCACTTT
CASSEANRALHF
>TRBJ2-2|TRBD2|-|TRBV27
TGTGCCAGCACTCGACTAGCGGGGAACACCGGGGAGCTGTTTTTT
CASTRLAGNTGELFF
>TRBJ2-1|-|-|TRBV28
TGTGCCAGCAGTTTGTACCCCCGGAGCTCCTACAATGAGCAGTTCTTC
CASSLYPRSSYNEQFF
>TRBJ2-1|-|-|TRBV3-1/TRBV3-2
TGTGCCAGCAGCCTCTCTCAGGGGACGAGGCAGTTCTTC
CASSLSQGTRQFF
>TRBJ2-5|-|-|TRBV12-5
TGTGCTAGTGGCTACTATGAGACCCAGTACTTC
CASGYYETQYF
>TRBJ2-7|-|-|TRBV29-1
TGCAGCGTTAAGACTCCAAACCCGCCCGTGTGGGAGCAGTACTTC
CSVKTPNPPVWEQYF
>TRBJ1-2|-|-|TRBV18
TGTGCCAGTCGTGACCGAGGTGATGGCTACACCTTC
CASRDRGDGYTF
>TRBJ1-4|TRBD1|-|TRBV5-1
TGCGCCAGCAGCCGCCTAGGGGGACAGGGGGTAGAAAAACTGTTTTTT
CASSRLGGQGVEKLFF
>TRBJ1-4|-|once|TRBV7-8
TGTGCCAGCAGCTTGATGCGGGAAAAACTGTTTTTT
CASSLMREKLFF
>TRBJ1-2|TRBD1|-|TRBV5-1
TGCGCCAGCAGCTCGAACCCGGACAGGGGGTCTGGCTACACCTTC
CASSSNPDRGSGYTF
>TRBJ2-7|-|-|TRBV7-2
TGTGCCAGCAGCTTTAGAGGGCTTCGTACCTACGAGCAGTACTTC
CASSFRGLRTYEQYF
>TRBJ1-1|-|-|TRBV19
TGTGCCAGTAGTATCCCTTTTAGGGGGTGGACTGAAGCTTTCTTT
CASSIPFRGWTEAFF
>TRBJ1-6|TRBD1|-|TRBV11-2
TGTGCCAGCAGCTTAATGGCGGGCGGGACAGGGATTTCACCCCTCCACTTT
CASSLMAGGTGISPLHF
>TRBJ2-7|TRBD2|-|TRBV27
TGTGCCAGCAGCCCGTCGGGGGGGGCGGGTTACGAGCAGTACTTC
CASSPSGGAGYEQYF
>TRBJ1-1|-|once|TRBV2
TGTGCCAGCACTGCAGGGCCGGCCACTGAAGCTTTCTTT
CASTAGPATEAFF
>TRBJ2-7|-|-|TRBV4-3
TGCGCCAGCAGCCATAACCTGGCCGTTACCTACGAGCAGTACTTC
CASSHNLAVTYEQYF
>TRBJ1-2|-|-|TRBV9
TGTGCCAGCAGCGTAGCGTCAGGTCTCAACTATGGCTACACCTTC
CASSVASGLNYGYTF
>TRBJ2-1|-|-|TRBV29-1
TGCAGCGTTACAGGGGAGGACTACAATGAGCAGTTCTTC
CSVTGEDYNEQFF
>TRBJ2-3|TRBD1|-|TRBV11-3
TGTGCCAGCAGCCGTGGACAGGGTGCGAGGACAGATACGCAGTATTTT
CASSRGQGARTDTQYF
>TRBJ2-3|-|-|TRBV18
TGTGCCAGCTCACCAAGGACAGAGGGCACAGATACGCAGTATTTT
CASSPRTEGTDTQYF
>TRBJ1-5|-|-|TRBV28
TGTGCCAGCAGCCCCCCGGGGGTCGGCCAGCCCCAGCATTTT
CASSPPGVGQPQHF
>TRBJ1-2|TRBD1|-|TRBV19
TGTGCCAGTAGCCCTGGACAGGGGAAAGGCCTGGGTGGCTACACCTTC
CASSPGQGKGLGGYTF
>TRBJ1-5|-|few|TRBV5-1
TGCGCCAGCAGCTTGAGGTCGGGGCAGCCCCAGCATTTT
CASSLRSGQPQHF
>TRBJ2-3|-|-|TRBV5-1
TGCGCCAGCAGCTTGGCCCCAATAACTAGCACAGATACGCAGTATTTT
CASSLAPITSTDTQYF
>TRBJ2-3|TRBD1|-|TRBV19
TGTGCCAGTAGTGCGAATCTAGGACAGGGGGGCGCAGATACGCAGTATTTT
CASSANLGQGGADTQYF
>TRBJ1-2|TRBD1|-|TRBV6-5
TGTGCCAGCAGGGGGACAGGTTTAAAATATGGCTACACCTTC
CASRGTGLKYGYTF
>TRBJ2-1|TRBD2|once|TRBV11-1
TGTGCCAGCAGCGATAGGGTAGCGGGAGGCGCCAATGAGCAGTTCTTC
CASSDRVAGGANEQFF
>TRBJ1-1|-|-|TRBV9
TGTGCCAGCAGCGTAGGAGGGAGGGCTGAAGCTTTCTTT
CASSVGGRAEAFF
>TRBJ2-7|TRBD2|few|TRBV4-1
TGCGCCAGCAGCCAAGATCGGGGTCGCCCGGGGGGCTACGAGCAGTACTTC
CASSQDRGRPGGYEQYF
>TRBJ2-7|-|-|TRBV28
TGTGCCAGCAGTCGACAGGTCTATGAGCAGTACTTC
CASSRQVYEQYF
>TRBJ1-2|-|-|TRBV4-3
TGCGCCAGCAGCCAAGTCCGCAGCCAGGGAAACTATGGCTACACCTTC
CASSQVRSQGNYGYTF
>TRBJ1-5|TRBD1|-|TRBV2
TGTGCCAGCAGTCGCGGGACAGGCTATCAGCCCCAGCATTTT
CASSRGTGYQPQHF
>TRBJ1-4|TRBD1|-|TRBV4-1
TGCGCCAGCAGCCTTCGGGACAGGGGCGGTAATGAAAAACTGTTTTTT
CASSLRDRGGNEKLFF
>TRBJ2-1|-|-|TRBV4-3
TGCGCCAGCAGCCAAGTCCCCCCTAATGAGCAGTTCTTC
CASSQVPPNEQFF
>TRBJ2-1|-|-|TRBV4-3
TGCGCCAGCAGCCAAGGAAATAGCCAATTCAATGAGCAGTTCTTC
CASSQGNSQFNEQFF
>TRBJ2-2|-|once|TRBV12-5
TGTGCTAGTGGACTGGACAGAACGAACACCGGGGAGCTGTTTTTT
CASGLDRTNTGELFF
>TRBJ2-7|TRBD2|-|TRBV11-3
TGTGCCAGCAGCTTCACCGGGACTAGCGGGACTTACGAGCAGTACTTC
CASSFTGTSGTYEQYF
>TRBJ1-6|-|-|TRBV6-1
TGTGCCAGCAGTGAAAGGAGTGGCTCACCCCTCCACTTT
CASSERSGSPLHF
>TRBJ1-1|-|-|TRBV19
TGTGCCAGTACCTGGGGAGGGCCTTCAACTGAAGCTTTCTTT
CASTWGGPSTEAFF
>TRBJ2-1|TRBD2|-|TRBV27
TGTGCCAGCGGGACTAGCGGGATGTTAGATGAGCAGTTCTTC
CASGTSGMLDEQFF
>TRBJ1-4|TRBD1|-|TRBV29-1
TGCAGCGCTACGGGACAGGATAATGAAAAACTGTTTTTT
CSATGQDNEKLFF
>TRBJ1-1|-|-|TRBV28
TGTGCCAGTTACAGGGTGAGCACTGAAGCTTTCTTT
CASYRVSTEAFF
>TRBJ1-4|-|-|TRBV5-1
TGCGCCAGCAGCTTGAAGACCGGGGGGCCAAATGAAAAACTGTTTTTT
CASSLKTGGPNEKLFF
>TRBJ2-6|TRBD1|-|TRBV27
TGTGACACCCCCGGGACAGGGGGATTCTCTGGGGCCAACGTCCTGACTTTC
CDTPGTGGFSGANVLTF
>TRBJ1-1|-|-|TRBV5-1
TGCGCCAGCAGCCAGCCGGGACACCCGAACACTGAAGCTTTCTTT
CASSQPGHPNTEAFF
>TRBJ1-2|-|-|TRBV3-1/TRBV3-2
TGTGCCAGCAGCCAGGTAGCCGAGGGTGGCTACACCTTC
CASSQVAEGGYTF
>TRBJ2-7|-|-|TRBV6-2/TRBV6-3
TGTGCCAGCAGTTACTCGACTATCTCCTACGAGCAGTACTTC
CASSYSTISYEQYF
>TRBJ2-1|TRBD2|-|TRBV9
TGTGCCAGCAGCCTTCTAGCGGGAGTCTACAATGAGCAGTTCTTC
CASSLLAGVYNEQFF
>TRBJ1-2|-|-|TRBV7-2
TGTGCCAGCAGCTTCGCTGGACAGCCCTATGGCTACACCTTC
CASSFAGQPYGYTF
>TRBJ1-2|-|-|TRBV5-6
TGTGCCAGCAGCCAACTGAGGACAGAGTCTAGAGGCTACACCTTC
CASSQLRTESRGYTF
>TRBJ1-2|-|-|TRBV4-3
TGCGCCAGCAGCCGGTCAGTCCAGGGGATGGGGTATGGCTACACCTTC
CASSRSVQGMGYGYTF
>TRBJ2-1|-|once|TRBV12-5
TGTGCTAGTGGTTTGGTACTAGAGCAGTTCTTC
CASGLVLEQFF
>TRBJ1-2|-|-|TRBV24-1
TGTGCCACCAGTGATCCCCCTCCTAACTATGGCTACACCTTC
CATSDPPPNYGYTF